Described below is a single T cell receptor beta chain sequence and its context. This sample is drawn from a study of blood T cell repertoires in COVID-19. About the study: COVID-19 samples collected from the United States, Italy and Spain covered acute and convalescent phases.

Original analysis: The authors estimated nucleated cell counts from reference gene primer amplification. Generated by immunoSEQ multiplex PCR, the TCRdb table keeps only in-frame clones and is missing some. The DNA gave D and trimming, while V, J and clone size come from that table. The data contain approximately 250,000 clones, around 84% of them singletons. There are 14 residues in the CDR3. Trimming cost V 4 bases and J 8 bases; bases outside gene matches: 5. CDR1 is LNHDA and CDR2 is SQIVND in the germline V gene (reference sequence). Those enrolled, adults aged 18 to 89 years, came from 25 or so US areas. Clinical history reported by participants formed the basis on which cohorts were assigned.

Sample: PBMCs or T cells enriched from blood (not recorded which). This sequence was found in a man in his thirties or forties with acute COVID-19. The J gene is TRBJ2-1, the V gene TRBV19, with TRBD2 matching 10 bases. In nucleotides, the CDR3 is TGTGCCAGTAGTAATAGCGGGAGGTTGTATGAGCAGTTCTTC. This codes for CASSNSGRLYEQFF. Full variable domain (remainder filled in from reference TRBV19 and TRBJ2-1): DGGITQSPKYLFRKEGQNVTLSCEQNLNHDAMYWYRQDPGQGLRLIYYSQIVNDFQKGDIAEGYSVSREKKESFPLTVTSAQKNPTAFYLCASSNSGRLYEQFFGPGTRLTVL.